These 18 T cell receptor beta chains were all obtained from the same sample, sequenced in a study of blood T cell repertoires in COVID-19. Libraries were prepared by immunoSEQ multiplex PCR; TCRdb keeps only in-frame clonotypes and omits some of them. The repertoire includes about 300,000 clones, roughly 80% of them detected once, and over 1.1% sits in the top ten. Sample: peripheral blood. These receptors were taken from a human donor with COVID-19, enrolled during active disease. The donor label of this sample is uncertain.

The DNA of the CDR3 is TGTGCCAGCAGCATAGGGGGTGCTGGGACAGACCGAGAGACCCAGTACTTC. Its protein is CASSIGGAGTDRETQYF. The genes are TRBV7-9 and TRBJ2-5; TRBD1 matches 7 bases. Germline V CDR1 and CDR2: SEHNR, FQNEAQ (reference sequence). Losses at the gene ends were 5 bases for V and 4 bases for J; bases not matched to a gene: 16. This CDR3 comprises 17 residues.

This chain connects TRBV28 to TRBJ1-2; 10 bases agree with TRBD1. The CDR3 is made up of 15 amino acids. In germline, CDR1 is MDHEN, CDR2 SYDVKM. V lost 11 bases and J lost 4; bases outside the gene matches: 13. This CDR3 is CAGATGGATTYGYTF. DNA of the CDR3: TGTGCCGGAGCGACAGGGGGCGCAACTACCTATGGCTACACCTTC.

V and J are TRBV9 and TRBJ1-6, with TRBD1 matching over 8 bases. Germline V lookup: CDR1 SGDLS, CDR2 YYNGEE. V lost 2 bases, J lost 6 bases, and 7 bases stayed unmatched. The CDR3 is 16 amino acids. CDR3: CASSVGQGPPNSPLHF. DNA of the CDR3: TGTGCCAGCAGCGTCGGACAGGGCCCTCCTAATTCACCCCTCCACTTT.

This rearrangement joins TRBV7-2 to TRBJ2-3; TRBD2 is a possible D gene (5 bases). Germline CDR1 reads SGHTA; CDR2 reads FQGNSA. The V and J ends lost 5 bases and 8 bases respectively, with 11 bases between them. This CDR3 contains 12 residues. The CDR3 reads CASSNLEGTQYF. The CDR3, as DNA: TGTGCCAGCAGCAACCTTGAGGGTACGCAGTATTTT.

The chain employs TRBV14 and TRBJ2-3; D perhaps matches TRBD2 (6 bases). Germline values: CDR1 SGHDN, CDR2 FVKESK. V was clipped by 6 bases and J by 5 bases, with 15 bases between them. The CDR3 spans 14 residues. The CDR3 DNA reads as TGTGCCAGCAGACCAGCCGGAGGGGTAGATACGCAGTATTTT. As protein: CASRPAGGVDTQYF.

This rearrangement joins TRBV27 to TRBJ1-1; the D gene is possibly TRBD1 (6 bases). Germline assignment: CDR1 MNHEY and CDR2 SMNVEV (reference sequence). The CDR3 sequence is 13 residues long. Trimming pared 7 bases from V and 6 bases from J, leaving 15 bases between. CDR3 protein: CASTQQGGAEAFF. CDR3 DNA: TGTGCCAGCACTCAACAGGGTGGCGCTGAAGCTTTCTTT.

This chain uses TRBV27 with TRBJ1-2; unclear D gene. The CDR3 totals 14 residues. Per germline, CDR1 MNHEY and CDR2 SMNVEV (reference sequence). The V gene lost 0 bases and the J gene lost 2 bases, with 7 bases spanning the gap. The CDR3 spells CASSLSRENYGYTF. The CDR3 DNA reads TGTGCCAGCAGTTTATCTCGGGAAAACTATGGCTACACCTTC.

The gene calls are TRBV6-6 and TRBJ1-1; possible D gene TRBD1, 6 bases. Germline V lookup: CDR1 MNHNY, CDR2 SVGAGI (reference sequence). The CDR3 covers 14 residues. Trimming removed 7 bases at V and 2 bases at J, with 14 bases between. This CDR3 reads CASTFRTENTEAFF. CDR3 coding DNA: TGTGCCAGCACCTTTAGGACAGAAAACACTGAAGCTTTCTTT.

This chain connects TRBV5-6 to TRBJ1-5, with 11 bases identical to TRBD1. Germline V CDR1 and CDR2: SGHDT, YYEEEE. This CDR3 has 14 amino acids. J was trimmed by 7 bases and V by 4 bases; bases with no gene match: 4. The CDR3 nucleotides are TGTGCCAGCAGCATCCGGGACAGGGGGCAGCCCCAGCATTTT. Protein: CASSIRDRGQPQHF. Full variable domain (rest looked up from reference TRBV5-6 and TRBJ1-5): DAGVTQSPTHLIKTRGQQVTLRCSPKSGHDTVSWYQQALGQGPQFIFQYYEEEERQRGNFPDRFSGHQFPNYSSELNVNALLLGDSALYLCASSIRDRGQPQHFGDGTRLSIL.

Here the CDR3 reads CAWGDRGKLFF. CDR3 sequence (DNA): TGTGCCTGGGGGGACCGGGGAAAACTGTTTTTT. This chain uses TRBV30 with TRBJ1-4; tentative D call: TRBD1 (5 bases). V gave up 5 bases and J gave up 10 bases, with 11 bases separating them. The CDR3 totals 11 residues. The germline gives CDR1 GTSNPN, CDR2 SVGIG (reference sequence).

The chain has TRBV19 and TRBJ2-7; D possibly corresponds to TRBD1 (6 bases). Trimming removed 1 base at V and 4 bases at J, with 11 bases between. This CDR3 comprises 14 residues. Looked up from germline, CDR1 is LNHDA and CDR2 is SQIVND (reference sequence). In nucleotides, the CDR3 is TGTGCCAGTAGTATAGGTCAGGGGCAATACGAGCAGTACTTC. It encodes CASSIGQGQYEQYF.

The chain recombines TRBV19 with TRBJ1-1; D not resolved. The CDR3 is made up of 15 amino acids. The V end lost 3 bases, the J end lost 3 bases, and 14 bases lay between the germline ends. From germline, CDR1 is LNHDA and CDR2 SQIVND (reference sequence). CDR3 residues: CASSIGRGGDTEAFF. CDR3 nucleotide sequence: TGTGCCAGTAGTATTGGTCGGGGTGGGGACACTGAAGCTTTCTTT.

The V and J genes are TRBV4-1 and TRBJ1-4; D uncertain. Trimming left V 5 bases short and J 3 bases short, with 13 bases between. This CDR3 is built from 15 residues. Germline-derived CDR1 and CDR2 are MGHRA and YSYEKL. DNA for the CDR3: TGCGCCAGCAGCTCTCAGCCGGCGGCTAATGAAAAACTGTTTTTT. It is translated as CASSSQPAANEKLFF.

This clone was observed once. This chain links TRBV28 with TRBJ1-1; the D is unclear. Germline V gene lookup returns CDR1 MDHEN and CDR2 SYDVKM. The V and J ends lost 2 bases and 0 bases respectively, with 7 bases between them. The CDR3 is made up of 14 amino acids. This CDR3 is CASSLSPMNTEAFF. The CDR3 coding sequence is TGTGCCAGCAGTTTAAGCCCCATGAACACTGAAGCTTTCTTT.

V is TRBV6-6 and J is TRBJ2-2, with D maybe TRBD1 (8 bases). The germline CDR1 and CDR2 sequences are MNHNY and SVGAGI (reference sequence). This CDR3 comprises 15 residues. V was trimmed by 1 base and J by 7 bases, leaving 13 bases between them. CDR3 residues: CASSYLNRGGGELFF. The CDR3 DNA reads as TGTGCCAGCAGTTACTTAAACAGGGGGGGCGGGGAGCTGTTTTTT.

This clone has just one count. In DNA, the CDR3 is TGTGCCAGCAGTGAATCCGCAGGGGGCTCCTACAATGAGCAGTTCTTC. This translates into CASSESAGGSYNEQFF. The V and J genes are TRBV25-1 and TRBJ2-1; 7 positions agree with TRBD1. J lost 0 bases, V lost 1 base, and 3 bases had no gene match. The CDR3 is made up of 16 amino acids. The germline gives CDR1 MGHDK, CDR2 SYGVNS. The complete variable domain, with remaining parts taken from reference TRBV25-1 and TRBJ2-1, reads EADIYQTPRYLVIGTGKKITLECSQTMGHDKMYWYQQDPGMELHLIHYSYGVNSTEKGDLSSESTVSRIRTEHFPLTLESARPSHTSQYLCASSESAGGSYNEQFFGPGTRLTVL.

This clone came up once. The CDR3 spells CASSLVQGAYGYTF. The CDR3 DNA follows: TGTGCCAGCAGTTTGGTACAGGGTGCGTATGGCTACACCTTC. The J gene is TRBJ1-2, the V gene TRBV27; maybe TRBD1 (6 bases). Looked up from germline, CDR1 is MNHEY and CDR2 is SMNVEV (reference sequence). The CDR3 extends over 14 amino acids. V was pared by 3 bases and J by 5 bases, with 13 bases between.

As to this clone: This may stem from a read error, because a much larger clone lies one nucleotide away. The chain links TRBV7-2 to TRBJ1-1; no reliable D call. The CDR3 is made up of 13 amino acids. CDR1 and CDR2 from the germline V gene are SGHTA and FQGNSA. Trimming took 1 base from V and 3 from J, leaving 6 bases between them. Here the CDR3 DNA reads TGTGCCAGCAGCTTAGAGGCGGACACTGAAGCTTTCTTT. The encoded protein is CASSLEADTEAFF.